The clone carrying this T cell receptor (beta chain) was seen a handful of times. MiXCR, applied by TCRdb to the RACE reads, yields one record per CDR3 protein. The sample lists 65,000 to 85,000 distinct CDR3 sequences, 10% occurring once. The data originate from a study of human T cells and chemical hapten exposure. Time point denoted: patch test 1, 2 weeks after DPC sensitization. Documented treatment: therapeutic diphenylcyclopropenone sensitization with weekly scalp DPC. The TCR was taken from a woman aged 45-60 years with alopecia areata. Some clones in this sample may be carry-over from other donors' samples. The sequences come from whole blood, collected in connection with sensitization to the hapten diphenylcyclopropenone (DPC).

This chain's CDR3 is CASSLPGQNTEAFF. The CDR3 DNA reads as TGTGCCAGCAGCTTACCTGGACAGAACACTGAAGCTTTCTTT. The chain employs TRBV5-5 and TRBJ1-1; a possible D gene is TRBD1 (5 bases). Per the germline V gene, CDR1 is SGHKS and CDR2 is YYEKEE (reference sequence). CDR3 length equals 14 residues. V was pared by 2 bases and J by 1 base, with 9 bases between.